The rows below give T cell receptor beta chains drawn from one sample of a study of regulatory and conventional T cells in RAG deficiency. Clones were read by immunoSEQ multiplex PCR, and TCRdb kept only the in-frame ones, dropping some. The sample holds fewer than 6,500 clones, roughly 92% seen once. Sequencing was done on a sample of CD8+ T cells sorted from blood. These receptors were obtained from a human donor with RAG deficiency presenting as severe combined immunodeficiency. CDR3s include the opening cysteine and the closing phenylalanine or tryptophan. The order of the fields is D gene, V gene, J gene, clone size, CDR3 protein, CDR3 DNA. A D gene is named only where the DNA matches it firmly. Rows give clone size only sometimes, using once, few, many, or a class for an expanded clone.

.	TRBV2	TRBJ2-7	.	CASNSPPSSSYEQYF	TGTGCCAGCAACTCCCCCCCCAGCAGCTCCTACGAGCAGTACTTC
.	TRBV5-1	TRBJ2-2	.	CASSGPAGPPSGELFF	TGCGCCAGCAGCGGGCCGGCGGGCCCGCCGAGCGGGGAGCTGTTTTTT
TRBD1	TRBV11-2	TRBJ2-2	.	CASSLGDRANTGELFF	TGTGCCAGCAGCTTAGGGGACAGGGCGAACACCGGGGAGCTGTTTTTT
.	TRBV27	TRBJ2-2	.	CASSLSNTGELFF	TGTGCCAGCAGTCTATCGAACACCGGGGAGCTGTTTTTT
.	TRBV27	TRBJ2-5	.	CASSALPGHPETQYF	TGTGCCAGCAGTGCCCTTCCAGGGCACCCAGAGACCCAGTACTTC
TRBD2	TRBV27	TRBJ2-7	.	CASSLGTSAYEQYF	TGTGCCAGCAGTTTAGGGACTAGCGCCTACGAGCAGTACTTC
TRBD1	TRBV6-5	TRBJ1-1	.	CASSYFRGLGTEAFF	TGTGCCAGCAGTTACTTCAGGGGGCTGGGAACTGAAGCTTTCTTT
TRBD1	TRBV7-9	TRBJ2-7	.	CASSSGQGAGEQYF	TGTGCCAGCAGCTCGGGACAGGGGGCAGGCGAGCAGTACTTC
.	TRBV12-5	TRBJ2-5	once	CASGLGGETQYF	TGTGCTAGTGGTTTAGGGGGAGAGACCCAGTACTTC
.	TRBV4-1	TRBJ2-1	.	CASTGRESSYNEQFF	TGCGCCAGCACCGGAAGGGAGAGCTCCTACAATGAGCAGTTCTTC
.	TRBV27	TRBJ2-2	few	CASSPQGGPDTGELFF	TGTGCCAGCAGTCCTCAGGGGGGGCCGGACACCGGGGAGCTGTTTTTT
TRBD1	TRBV19	TRBJ2-2	.	CASSFRDSFVTGELFF	TGTGCCAGTAGTTTCCGGGACAGTTTTGTCACCGGGGAGCTGTTTTTT
.	TRBV4-2	TRBJ2-7	.	CASSPPLGHAGAYEQYF	TGTGCCAGCAGCCCCCCTTTAGGCCACGCAGGGGCCTACGAGCAGTACTTC
.	TRBV27	TRBJ1-2	.	CASSSNRVYYGYTF	TGTGCCAGCAGTTCTAACAGGGTGTATTATGGCTACACCTTC
.	TRBV4-3	TRBJ1-4	.	CASSQGYGHEEKLFF	TGCGCCAGCAGCCAAGGGTACGGGCATGAGGAAAAACTGTTTTTT
TRBD1	TRBV28	TRBJ2-1	.	CASSLLDRENEQFF	TGTGCCAGCAGTTTATTAGACAGGGAAAATGAGCAGTTCTTC
.	TRBV4-2	TRBJ2-6	.	CASSQEQGLTGANVLTF	TGTGCCAGCAGCCAAGAACAAGGGTTAACTGGGGCCAACGTCCTGACTTTC
.	TRBV27	TRBJ2-1	.	CASSLGGTIGHNEQFF	TGTGCCAGCAGTTTGGGAGGTACAATCGGCCACAATGAGCAGTTCTTC
.	TRBV5-1	TRBJ2-1	once	CASSPTGTTYNEQFF	TGCGCCAGCAGCCCCACCGGGACAACCTACAATGAGCAGTTCTTC
TRBD2	TRBV25-1	TRBJ2-5	.	CASSEYFLREAEETQYF	TGTGCCAGCAGTGAATATTTCCTCCGGGAGGCAGAAGAGACCCAGTACTTC
.	TRBV4-3	TRBJ2-1	.	CASSQDRSNEQFF	TGCGCCAGCAGCCAAGATAGGTCTAATGAGCAGTTCTTC
.	TRBV19	TRBJ2-7	once	CASSYQTGYEQYF	TGTGCCAGTAGTTACCAGACAGGCTACGAGCAGTACTTC
.	TRBV12-5	TRBJ1-1	.	CASGSDWGGINTEAFF	TGTGCTAGTGGTTCGGATTGGGGGGGGATTAACACTGAAGCTTTCTTT
TRBD1	TRBV5-4	TRBJ2-5	.	CASSPRGGGWETQYF	TGTGCCAGCAGCCCTCGAGGGGGCGGTTGGGAGACCCAGTACTTC
.	TRBV4-1	TRBJ2-7	.	CASSQDRDYEQYF	TGCGCCAGCAGCCAAGACAGGGACTACGAGCAGTACTTC